Listed below are T cell receptor beta chains from one sample, sequenced in a study of shared clonotypes between healthy human individuals. Produced via immunoSEQ multiplex PCR; TCRdb's table is partial and in-frame only. The sample includes over 1.4 million clones, around 95% of them seen just once. The sequenced sample consisted of naive CD4+ T cells sorted from blood. The source of these receptors is a man aged 25-45 years in good health. CDR3s include the opening cysteine and the closing phenylalanine or tryptophan. The D gene is left open where the match is weak. Clone size, where shown, is once, few, many, or a class for clones that have expanded.

j_gene: TRBJ2-5; v_gene: TRBV28; abundance: NA; d_gene: NA; CDR3aa: CASSFRGPETQYF; CDR3nt: TGTGCCAGCAGTTTTAGAGGGCCGGAGACCCAGTACTTC
j_gene: TRBJ1-3; v_gene: TRBV6-6; abundance: NA; d_gene: TRBD1; CDR3aa: CASRIGTEWSNTIYF; CDR3nt: TGTGCCAGCAGGATCGGGACAGAGTGGAGTAACACCATATATTTT
j_gene: TRBJ2-7; v_gene: TRBV18; abundance: NA; d_gene: TRBD1; CDR3aa: CASSQRQGLGEQYF; CDR3nt: TGTGCCAGCTCACAGCGACAGGGTTTAGGGGAGCAGTACTTC
j_gene: TRBJ2-5; v_gene: TRBV6-6; abundance: NA; d_gene: NA; CDR3aa: CASSSLEGETQYF; CDR3nt: TGTGCCAGCAGTAGCCTAGAGGGAGAGACCCAGTACTTC
j_gene: TRBJ2-7; v_gene: TRBV19; abundance: NA; d_gene: TRBD2; CDR3aa: CASSTPAGGSEQYF; CDR3nt: TGTGCCAGTAGTACCCCAGCGGGAGGCTCCGAGCAGTACTTC
j_gene: TRBJ2-3; v_gene: TRBV7-9; abundance: NA; d_gene: NA; CDR3aa: CASSPDKATDTQYF; CDR3nt: TGTGCCAGCAGCCCGGACAAGGCTACAGATACGCAGTATTTT
j_gene: TRBJ2-7; v_gene: TRBV5-4; abundance: NA; d_gene: TRBD2; CDR3aa: CASSRTSESYEQYF; CDR3nt: TGTGCCAGCAGCCGGACTAGCGAGAGCTACGAGCAGTACTTC
j_gene: TRBJ1-4; v_gene: TRBV7-8; abundance: NA; d_gene: TRBD1; CDR3aa: CASSLATGQEEKLFF; CDR3nt: TGTGCCAGCAGCTTAGCGACGGGACAGGAAGAAAAACTGTTTTTT
j_gene: TRBJ2-7; v_gene: TRBV7-2; abundance: NA; d_gene: NA; CDR3aa: CASSSPGSYEQYF; CDR3nt: TGTGCCAGCAGCTCTCCGGGGAGTTACGAGCAGTACTTC
j_gene: TRBJ2-3; v_gene: TRBV6-6; abundance: NA; d_gene: TRBD1; CDR3aa: CASSRLQGPDTQYF; CDR3nt: TGTGCCAGCAGCCGACTACAGGGGCCAGATACGCAGTATTTT
j_gene: TRBJ1-2; v_gene: TRBV9; abundance: NA; d_gene: TRBD1; CDR3aa: CASSPQTGNYGYTF; CDR3nt: TGTGCCAGCAGCCCCCAGACAGGGAACTATGGCTACACCTTC
j_gene: TRBJ2-1; v_gene: TRBV5-1; abundance: NA; d_gene: NA; CDR3aa: CASGVTSSYNEQFF; CDR3nt: TGCGCCAGCGGGGTAACGAGCTCCTACAATGAGCAGTTCTTC
j_gene: TRBJ2-7; v_gene: TRBV6-5; abundance: NA; d_gene: NA; CDR3aa: CASSYPDTYEQYF; CDR3nt: TGTGCCAGCAGTTACCCGGACACCTACGAGCAGTACTTC
j_gene: TRBJ1-4; v_gene: TRBV5-4; abundance: NA; d_gene: NA; CDR3aa: CASSKDGRLNEKLFF; CDR3nt: TGTGCCAGCAGCAAGGATGGACGGCTTAATGAAAAACTGTTTTTT
j_gene: TRBJ2-1; v_gene: TRBV18; abundance: few; d_gene: NA; CDR3aa: CASSPVGNEQFF; CDR3nt: TGTGCCAGCTCACCTGTAGGCAATGAGCAGTTCTTC
j_gene: TRBJ1-2; v_gene: TRBV11-2; abundance: NA; d_gene: NA; CDR3aa: CASSLTNSYGYTF; CDR3nt: TGTGCCAGCAGCTTGACCAACTCCTATGGCTACACCTTC
j_gene: TRBJ2-1; v_gene: TRBV7-2; abundance: once; d_gene: NA; CDR3aa: CASSPNFGLEEQFF; CDR3nt: TGTGCCAGCAGCCCGAATTTCGGTCTGGAAGAGCAGTTCTTC